This TCR beta chain was found in a study of T cells in Graves' hyperthyroidism and ophthalmopathy. Broader study findings: The model forecast ophthalmopathy, anticipating it by a median about 6.5 months before onset. Most thyroid clonotypes expanded above 0.001 were also detected in blood.

Amplified TCR beta CDR3 regions came from RNA transcripts. Researchers ran a first-round RT-PCR on the TCR CDR3 using the HTBI primer set. TCRdb fed the multiplex PCR reads into MiXCR, producing one record per CDR3 protein. Here the sample spans approximately 600,000 distinct CDR3 sequences, roughly 14% being singletons. There are many counts of this clonotype. Its antigen is currently unknown. The PBMCs were sourced from fresh peripheral blood (less than 11 ml). The CDR3 is 16 amino acids. Germline assignment: CDR1 LNHNV and CDR2 YYDKDF (reference sequence). Between the trimmed V and J ends, which lost 1 base and 5 bases, there was a span of 17 bases.

The TCR comes from a woman between 40 and 50 years old with Graves' ophthalmopathy. The sample consisted of blood. This chain connects TRBV15 to TRBJ2-5; D unresolved. DNA for the CDR3: TGTGCCACCAGCAGAGGATTACAGCATTTTTCGGAGACCCAGTACTTC. Its translation is CATSRGLQHFSETQYF.